The 14 T cell receptor beta chains in this list originate from one sample, sequenced in a study of blood T cell repertoires in COVID-19 (dated by TCRdb to 2020 to 2021). The library was obtained by the immunoSEQ multiplex PCR assay. The clones in this table, taken by TCRdb from immuneACCESS, are in-frame only. Not every clone is retained; where verified, under half of the shortfall comes from an unresolved V gene, and the cause of the rest is unknown. The sample table shows some 150,000 clones, and over 80% are seen once. The biggest ten clones account for around 5.4% of the sample. Sequenced: PBMCs or T cells enriched from blood (not recorded which). The origin of the receptors is a woman in her forties or fifties who had been exposed to COVID-19.

The chain recombines TRBV7-6 with TRBJ2-1, with D possibly matching TRBD2 (5 bases). V gave up 5 bases and J gave up 6 bases, with 14 bases separating them. CDR1 and CDR2 (germline): SGHVS, FNYEAQ. CDR3 size: 14 residues. The CDR3 coding sequence is TGTGCCAGCAGCCTCCCCGGTGGAGGCAATGAGCAGTTCTTC. Residues: CASSLPGGGNEQFF.

This sequence joins TRBV18 and TRBJ1-2; TRBD1 aligns across 7 bases. V lost 2 bases and J lost 5; bases outside the gene matches: 2. This CDR3 spans 13 amino acids. Germline CDR1 and CDR2: KGHSH and LQKENI. The CDR3 DNA sequence: TGTGCCAGCTCACCAGCAGGGGGGTATGGCTACACCTTC. Translation: CASSPAGGYGYTF.

The V gene is TRBV5-1, the J gene TRBJ1-3; D call uncertain. CDR1 is SGHRS and CDR2 is YFSETQ in the germline V gene. The ends were cut back, 1 base at V and 9 bases at J, with 14 bases in the middle. There are 14 residues in the CDR3. CDR3 sequence: CASSLTGLQSTIYF. CDR3 sequence (DNA): TGCGCCAGCAGCTTGACGGGTCTCCAGTCCACCATATATTTT.

The rearrangement joins TRBV18 to TRBJ2-3, with D possibly matching TRBD1 (8 bases). The CDR3 sequence is 17 residues long. Trimming took off 4 bases at V and 4 bases at J, with 21 bases between the two ends. Germline V gene lookup returns CDR1 KGHSH and CDR2 LQKENI. The CDR3 protein is CASSQRTGQGGADTQYF. CDR3 in DNA: TGTGCCAGCTCACAACGGACAGGACAGGGAGGGGCAGATACGCAGTATTTT.

The V and J genes are TRBV5-1 and TRBJ2-3; tentatively, D is TRBD2 (7 bases). Per germline, CDR1 SGHRS and CDR2 YFSETQ. The ends were cut back, 0 bases at V and 5 bases at J, with 19 bases in the middle. This CDR3 comprises 17 residues. Written as DNA, the CDR3 is TGCGCCAGCAGCTTGGCCTACGAGGGGGGGCAAGGAGATACGCAGTATTTT. Its protein product is CASSLAYEGGQGDTQYF.

The rearrangement uses TRBV24-1 and TRBJ2-1, with 8 bases matching TRBD1. Per the germline V gene, CDR1 is KGHDR and CDR2 is SFDVKD. Germline trimming cut 3 bases from V and 8 bases from J; bases unmatched to any gene: 8. There are 15 residues in the CDR3. CDR3 nucleotide sequence: TGTGCCACCAGTGATAGGGGGACAGGCGCGGATGAGCAGTTCTTC. It encodes CATSDRGTGADEQFF.

In its sample, this clone was seen a few times. The rearrangement uses TRBV5-1 and TRBJ1-1; D gene uncertain. This CDR3 contains 13 residues. Trimming removed 0 bases at V and 4 bases at J, with 7 bases between. From germline, CDR1 is SGHRS and CDR2 YFSETQ. CDR3 sequence reads: CASSLVSPTEAFF. The CDR3 DNA reads TGCGCCAGCAGCTTGGTCAGTCCCACTGAAGCTTTCTTT.

The chain employs TRBV5-1 and TRBJ2-7; no reliable D call. The CDR3 spans 13 residues. The germline V gene has CDR1 SGHRS and CDR2 YFSETQ. V dropped 0 bases and J dropped 4 bases, with 8 bases sitting between them. The CDR3 loop is CASSLDDTYEQYF. The CDR3 bases are TGCGCCAGCAGCTTGGACGACACTTACGAGCAGTACTTC.

The chain joins TRBV3-1 (or the pseudogene TRBV3-2) to TRBJ1-3; D gene unclear. The CDR3 contains 14 residues. Looked up from germline, CDR1 is LGHDT and CDR2 is YNNKEL (reference sequence). V dropped 4 bases and J dropped 1 base, with 8 bases sitting between them. CDR3 DNA: TGTGCCAGCAGCCCAATAGAGTCTGGAAACACCATATATTTT. Translation: CASSPIESGNTIYF.

In this sample, this clone turned up once. The chain is built from TRBV27 and TRBJ1-2, with 8 bases lining up with TRBD1. Trimming at V came to 3 bases and at J to 8 bases, leaving 8 bases not matched to a gene. CDR3 length: 14 amino acids. Germline CDR1 MNHEY, CDR2 SMNVEV (reference sequence). Written as DNA, the CDR3 is TGTGCCAGCAGTTTCCGACAGGGGACGGGAGGCTACACCTTC. It codes for CASSFRQGTGGYTF.

The CDR3: CASSPRWGLAGPTWNEQFF. The CDR3 nucleotides read TGTGCCAGCAGTCCCCGGTGGGGACTAGCGGGGCCGACGTGGAATGAGCAGTTCTTC. V is TRBV6-2 or TRBV6-3 and J is TRBJ2-1; 13 nucleotides line up with TRBD2. From germline, CDR1 is MNHEY and CDR2 SVGEGT. The CDR3 length is 19 residues. V gave up 5 bases and J gave up 7 bases; unmatched junction bases: 17.

The chain uses TRBV6-5 and TRBJ2-7; 9 bases are a match to TRBD2. Germline loops: CDR1 MNHEY, CDR2 SVGAGI. The CDR3 spans 14 residues. Trimming took 1 base from V and 4 from J; bases not matched to a gene: 2. In DNA, the CDR3 is TGTGCCAGCAGTTACTGGCGGGAGGGTTACGAGCAGTACTTC. It encodes CASSYWREGYEQYF.

The gene calls are TRBV9 and TRBJ2-2, with D perhaps matching TRBD2 (6 bases). Germline V gene lookup returns CDR1 SGDLS and CDR2 YYNGEE. With 0 bases removed from V and 7 bases from J, the gap between germline ends came to 13 bases. The length of the CDR3 is 15 residues. CDR3 loop: CASSVDSGGFGELFF. The CDR3 coding sequence is TGTGCCAGCAGCGTAGATAGCGGAGGGTTCGGGGAGCTGTTTTTT.

The genes are TRBV10-1 and TRBJ2-7, with TRBD2 matching over 12 bases. Germline V gives CDR1 WNHNN, CDR2 SYGVQD (reference sequence). V lost 7 bases, J lost 1 base, and 2 bases stayed unmatched. The CDR3 extends over 14 amino acids. The CDR3 here is CASIGLAGSYEQYF. The CDR3, as DNA: TGCGCCAGCATAGGACTAGCGGGATCCTACGAGCAGTACTTC.